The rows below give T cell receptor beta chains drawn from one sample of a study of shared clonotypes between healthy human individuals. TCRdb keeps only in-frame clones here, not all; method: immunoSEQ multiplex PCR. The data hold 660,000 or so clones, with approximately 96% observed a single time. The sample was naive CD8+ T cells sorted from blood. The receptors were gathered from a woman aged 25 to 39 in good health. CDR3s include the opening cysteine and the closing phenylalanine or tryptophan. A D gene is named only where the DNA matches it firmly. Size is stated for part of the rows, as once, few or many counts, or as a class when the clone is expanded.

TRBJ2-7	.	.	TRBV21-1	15	CASSKAGQNKGEQYF	TGTGCCAGCAGCAAGGCCGGACAGAACAAGGGCGAGCAGTACTTC
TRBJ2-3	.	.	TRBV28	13	CASSFTLGDTQYF	TGTGCCAGCAGTTTTACCTTGGGGGATACGCAGTATTTT
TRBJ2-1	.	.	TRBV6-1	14	CASSVAGRWNEQFF	TGTGCCAGCAGTGTAGCTGGGAGATGGAATGAGCAGTTCTTC
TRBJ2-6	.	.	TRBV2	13	CASRVAGANVLTF	TGTGCCAGCAGGGTCGCTGGGGCCAACGTCCTGACTTTC
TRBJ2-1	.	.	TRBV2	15	CASSETTISYNEQFF	TGTGCCAGCAGTGAGACTACTATCTCTTACAATGAGCAGTTCTTC
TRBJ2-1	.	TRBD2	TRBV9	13	CASSSSGYNEQFF	TGTGCCAGCAGCTCTAGCGGGTACAATGAGCAGTTCTTC
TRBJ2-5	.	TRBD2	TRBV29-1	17	CSANGLAGPGLQETQYF	TGCAGCGCCAACGGACTAGCGGGCCCGGGACTGCAAGAGACCCAGTACTTC
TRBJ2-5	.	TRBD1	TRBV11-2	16	CASSLGTVRNKETQYF	TGTGCCAGCAGCCTTGGGACAGTTCGTAACAAAGAGACCCAGTACTTC
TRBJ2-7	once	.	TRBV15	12	CATSRDLDEQYF	TGTGCCACCAGCAGAGATCTAGACGAGCAGTACTTC
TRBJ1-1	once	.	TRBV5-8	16	CASSLSGLGSFSEAFF	TGTGCCAGCAGCCTGTCGGGTTTGGGGAGCTTTAGTGAAGCTTTCTTT
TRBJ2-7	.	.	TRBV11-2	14	CASSGSTGRDEQYF	TGTGCCAGCAGCGGATCAACAGGGCGCGACGAGCAGTACTTC
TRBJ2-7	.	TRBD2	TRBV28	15	CASSSPTSGIDEQYF	TGTGCCAGCAGTTCCCCGACTAGCGGGATTGACGAGCAGTACTTC
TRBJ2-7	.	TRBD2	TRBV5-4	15	CASSLRTSVSYEQYF	TGTGCCAGCAGCTTGCGGACTAGCGTTTCCTACGAGCAGTACTTC
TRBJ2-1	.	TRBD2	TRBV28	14	CASSVSGLYNEQFF	TGTGCCAGCAGCGTTAGCGGGTTGTACAATGAGCAGTTCTTC
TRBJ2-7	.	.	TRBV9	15	CASSATGWTSYEQYF	TGTGCCAGCAGCGCAACAGGTTGGACCTCCTACGAGCAGTACTTC
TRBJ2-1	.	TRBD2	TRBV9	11	CASSGSGRWFF	TGTGCCAGCAGCGGAAGCGGGAGGTGGTTCTTC
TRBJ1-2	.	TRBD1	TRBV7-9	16	CASSSVGQVLLVGYTF	TGTGCCAGCAGCTCTGTCGGACAGGTCCTTTTAGTAGGCTACACCTTC
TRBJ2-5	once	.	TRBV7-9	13	CASSYAPGETQYF	TGTGCCAGCAGCTACGCACCGGGTGAGACCCAGTACTTC
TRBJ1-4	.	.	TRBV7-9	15	CASSPSRGSNEKLFF	TGTGCCAGCAGCCCCTCTCGGGGCAGTAATGAAAAACTGTTTTTT
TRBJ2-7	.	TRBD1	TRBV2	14	CATTWDRGAYEQYF	TGTGCCACAACCTGGGACAGGGGAGCCTACGAGCAGTACTTC
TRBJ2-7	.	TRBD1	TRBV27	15	CASSYGTGSGYEQYF	TGTGCCAGCAGTTACGGGACAGGTTCTGGCTACGAGCAGTACTTC
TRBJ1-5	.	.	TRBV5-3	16	CASSRGPRTSNQPQHF	TGTGCCAGCTCGAGGGGACCGAGAACGAGCAATCAGCCCCAGCATTTT
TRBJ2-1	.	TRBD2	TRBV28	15	CASTLDSGRGNEQFF	TGTGCCAGCACCCTCGATAGCGGGAGGGGGAATGAGCAGTTCTTC
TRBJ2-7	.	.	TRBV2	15	CASRGGQGAYYEQYF	TGTGCCAGCAGGGGTGGGCAGGGAGCCTACTACGAGCAGTACTTC
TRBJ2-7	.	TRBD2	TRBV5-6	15	CASSTLAGVPNEQYF	TGTGCCAGCAGCACACTAGCGGGAGTTCCCAACGAGCAGTACTTC
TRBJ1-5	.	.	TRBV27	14	CASSPLDLGQPQHF	TGTGCCAGCAGTCCACTCGACTTGGGTCAGCCCCAGCATTTT
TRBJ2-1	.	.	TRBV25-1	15	CASSFSGYLYNEQFF	TGTGCCAGCAGCTTTAGCGGATACTTATACAATGAGCAGTTCTTC
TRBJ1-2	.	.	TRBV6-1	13	CASSEGLHYGYTF	TGTGCCAGCAGTGAAGGACTTCACTATGGCTACACCTTC
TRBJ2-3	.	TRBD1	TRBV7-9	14	CASSWDRGTDTQYF	TGTGCCAGCAGCTGGGACAGGGGCACAGATACGCAGTATTTT
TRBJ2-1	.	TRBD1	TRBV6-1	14	CASDGQGALNEQFF	TGTGCCAGCGATGGACAGGGGGCGTTGAATGAGCAGTTCTTC
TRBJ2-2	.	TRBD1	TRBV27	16	CASSRDRAAWTGELFF	TGTGCCAGCAGTCGCGACAGGGCTGCTTGGACCGGGGAGCTGTTTTTT
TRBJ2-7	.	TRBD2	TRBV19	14	CASSPGLAPYEQYF	TGTGCCAGTAGTCCGGGACTAGCCCCCTACGAGCAGTACTTC
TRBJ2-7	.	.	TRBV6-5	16	CASSYSSVDKSYEQYF	TGTGCCAGCAGTTACTCTTCCGTGGACAAATCCTACGAGCAGTACTTC
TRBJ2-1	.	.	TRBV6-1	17	CASSVRNSGGSYNEQFF	TGTGCCAGCAGTGTTAGGAATAGCGGTGGCTCCTACAATGAGCAGTTCTTC
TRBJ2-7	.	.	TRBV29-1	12	CSVWDNSYEQYF	TGCAGCGTCTGGGACAACTCCTACGAGCAGTACTTC
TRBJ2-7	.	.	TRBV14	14	CASSQDAHPYEQYF	TGTGCCAGCAGCCAAGATGCACATCCCTACGAGCAGTACTTC
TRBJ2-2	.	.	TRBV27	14	CASSLGRNTGELFF	TGTGCCAGCAGCTTGGGTAGAAACACCGGGGAGCTGTTTTTT
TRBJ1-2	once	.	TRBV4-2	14	CASSPHQQAQGYTF	TGTGCCAGCAGCCCCCACCAGCAGGCCCAAGGCTACACCTTC
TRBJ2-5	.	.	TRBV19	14	CASSMIQGQETQYF	TGTGCCAGTAGTATGATCCAGGGGCAAGAGACCCAGTACTTC
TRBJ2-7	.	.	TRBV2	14	CASREPGSLGEQYF	TGTGCCAGCAGGGAACCGGGATCCTTGGGCGAGCAGTACTTC
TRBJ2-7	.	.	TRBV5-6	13	CASSFGQLYEQYF	TGTGCCAGCAGCTTTGGACAGCTCTACGAGCAGTACTTC
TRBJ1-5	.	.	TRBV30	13	CAWSAQSNQPQHF	TGTGCCTGGAGTGCGCAGTCCAATCAGCCCCAGCATTTT
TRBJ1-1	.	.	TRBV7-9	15	CASSLGVAANTEAFF	TGTGCCAGCAGCTTAGGAGTCGCAGCGAACACTGAAGCTTTCTTT
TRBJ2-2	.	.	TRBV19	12	CASSRGIGELFF	TGTGCCAGTAGTCGGGGGATCGGGGAGCTGTTTTTT
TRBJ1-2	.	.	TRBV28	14	CASSPPGRGDGYTF	TGTGCCAGCAGTCCACCCGGGAGAGGAGATGGCTACACCTTC
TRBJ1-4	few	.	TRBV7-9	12	CASSPPGEKLFF	TGTGCCAGCAGCCCGCCCGGTGAAAAACTGTTTTTT
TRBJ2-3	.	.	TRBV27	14	CASSLTLGRDTQYF	TGTGCCAGCAGTCTAACCTTAGGGAGGGATACGCAGTATTTT
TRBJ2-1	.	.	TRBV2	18	CASSDIRQGPLGDNEQFF	TGTGCCAGCAGTGATATTAGGCAGGGTCCCTTGGGGGACAATGAGCAGTTCTTC
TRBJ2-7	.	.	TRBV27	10	CAKTRNEQYF	TGTGCCAAAACGAGAAACGAGCAGTACTTC
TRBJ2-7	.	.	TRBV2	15	CASRGLRDPTYEQYF	TGTGCCAGCAGGGGCCTACGGGACCCAACCTACGAGCAGTACTTC
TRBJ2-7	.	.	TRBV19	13	CASSEILGPEQYF	TGTGCCAGTAGTGAGATTTTAGGGCCCGAGCAGTACTTC
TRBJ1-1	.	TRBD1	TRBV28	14	CASIEQGAYTEAFF	TGTGCCAGCATCGAACAGGGGGCTTACACTGAAGCTTTCTTT
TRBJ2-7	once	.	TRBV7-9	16	CASSSLPRSEAYEQYF	TGTGCCAGCAGCTCCCTCCCGCGGAGTGAGGCCTACGAGCAGTACTTC
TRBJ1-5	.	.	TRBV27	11	CARPEGQPQHF	TGTGCCAGGCCTGAAGGTCAGCCCCAGCATTTT
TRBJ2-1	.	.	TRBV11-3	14	CASSIGGSYNEQFF	TGTGCCAGCAGCATCGGCGGCTCCTACAATGAGCAGTTCTTC